These 5 T cell receptor beta chains were all obtained from the same sample, sequenced in a study of T cells of healthy individuals. In TCRdb, the 5' RACE reads were re-called with MiXCR into one record per CDR3 protein. This sample carries 40,000 to 65,000 distinct CDR3 sequences, roughly 14% of them seen once, and the ten largest clones take about 15%. Receptor source: a human donor in good health.

The genes are TRBV7-3 and TRBJ2-1; TRBD2 matches at 16 bases. The germline V gene has CDR1 SGHTA and CDR2 FQGTGA. J lost 4 bases, V lost 2 bases, and 8 bases had no gene match. The CDR3 covers 19 residues. The CDR3 spells CASSLQGTSGGAGYNEQFF. DNA for the CDR3: TGTGCCAGCAGCTTACAGGGGACTAGCGGGGGGGCGGGTTACAATGAGCAGTTCTTC.

This clonotype has ten or more counts. The genes are TRBV11-2 and TRBJ2-7; D may be TRBD1 (5 bases). This CDR3 comprises 16 residues. V was trimmed by 1 base and J by 3 bases, leaving 16 bases between them. The germline V gene encodes CDR1 SGHAT and CDR2 FQNNGV. The CDR3 DNA sequence: TGTGCCAGCAGCTTAGGTGACAGACGATTTTACTACGAGCAGTACTTC. Translation gives CASSLGDRRFYYEQYF.

This clonotype was recorded at least ten times. This chain uses TRBV29-1 with TRBJ2-2; D may be TRBD1 or TRBD2 (6 bases each). CDR1 and CDR2 (germline): SQVTM, ANQGSEA. The CDR3 is 14 residues long. The V and J ends lost 4 bases and 2 bases respectively, with 11 bases between them. CDR3 nucleotide sequence: TGCAGCGTTGTGGGGGGCTCCAACACCGGGGAGCTGTTTTTT. This translates into CSVVGGSNTGELFF.

The chain uses TRBV12-3 or TRBV12-4 and TRBJ2-3; 7 bases fit TRBD2. The CDR3 loop spans 13 amino acids. After removal of 10 bases from V and 0 bases from J, the junction contained 4 bases not matched to a gene. The DNA of the CDR3 is TGTGCCACATCGGGGGGAAGCACAGATACGCAGTATTTT. This sequence encodes CATSGGSTDTQYF.

This clonotype was recorded at least ten times. This chain connects TRBV7-9 to TRBJ1-1; tentatively, D is TRBD1 (6 bases). The V gene's germline CDR1 is SEHNR and CDR2 FQNEAQ (reference sequence). The CDR3 runs 14 residues. Trimming shortened V by 5 bases and J by 3 bases, and 13 bases separated the two germline ends. This CDR3 reads CASSIARGYTEAFF. DNA of the CDR3: TGTGCCAGCAGCATCGCCAGGGGTTACACTGAAGCTTTCTTT.